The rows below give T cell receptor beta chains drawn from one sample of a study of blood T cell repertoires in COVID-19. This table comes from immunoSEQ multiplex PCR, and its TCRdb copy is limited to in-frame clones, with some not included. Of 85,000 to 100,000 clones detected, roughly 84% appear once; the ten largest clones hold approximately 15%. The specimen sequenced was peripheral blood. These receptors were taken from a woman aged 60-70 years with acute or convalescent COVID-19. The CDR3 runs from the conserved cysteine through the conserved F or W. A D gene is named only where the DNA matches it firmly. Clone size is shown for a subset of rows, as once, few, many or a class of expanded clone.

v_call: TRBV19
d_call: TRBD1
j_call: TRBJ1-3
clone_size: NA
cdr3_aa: CASCGTGDSWDSGNTIYF
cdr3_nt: TGTGCCAGTTGCGGGACAGGGGATTCCTGGGACTCTGGAAACACCATATATTTT

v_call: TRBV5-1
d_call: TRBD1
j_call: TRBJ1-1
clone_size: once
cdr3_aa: CASSYGSPTGEAFF
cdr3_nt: TGCGCCAGCAGTTACGGGTCGCCGACAGGGGAAGCTTTCTTT

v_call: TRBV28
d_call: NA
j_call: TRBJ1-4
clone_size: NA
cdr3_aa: CASSPSLGAREVLFF
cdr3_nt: TGTGCCAGCAGTCCCAGCCTCGGGGCCAGGGAGGTACTGTTTTTT

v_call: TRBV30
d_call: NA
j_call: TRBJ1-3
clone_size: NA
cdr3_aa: CAWSIPRVSGNTIYF
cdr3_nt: TGTGCCTGGAGTATCCCGAGGGTCTCTGGAAACACCATATATTTT

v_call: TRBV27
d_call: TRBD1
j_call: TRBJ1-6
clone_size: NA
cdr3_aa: CASSHDRGYSPLHF
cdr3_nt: TGTGCCAGCAGTCATGACAGGGGATATTCACCCCTCCACTTT

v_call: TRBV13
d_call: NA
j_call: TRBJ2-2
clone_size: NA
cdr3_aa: CASSPRGPTGELFF
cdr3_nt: TGTGCCAGCAGCCCTAGAGGGCCCACCGGGGAGCTGTTTTTT

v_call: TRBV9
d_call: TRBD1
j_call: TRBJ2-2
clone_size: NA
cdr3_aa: CASSADRARSTGELFF
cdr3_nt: TGTGCCAGCAGCGCCGACAGGGCGCGGAGCACCGGGGAGCTGTTTTTT

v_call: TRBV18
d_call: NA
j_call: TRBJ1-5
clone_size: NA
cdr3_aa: CASSLGGLDNQPQHF
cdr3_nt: TGTGCCAGCTCACTTGGGGGACTAGACAATCAGCCCCAGCATTTT

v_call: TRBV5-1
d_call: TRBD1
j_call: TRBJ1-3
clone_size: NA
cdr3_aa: CASSSQGNSGNTIYF
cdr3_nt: TGCGCCAGCAGTTCACAGGGGAACTCTGGAAACACCATATATTTT

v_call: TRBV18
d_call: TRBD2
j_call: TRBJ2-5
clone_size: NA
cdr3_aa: CASSPIGLAGLYQETQYF
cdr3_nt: TGTGCCAGCTCACCGATCGGACTAGCGGGGCTGTACCAAGAGACCCAGTACTTC

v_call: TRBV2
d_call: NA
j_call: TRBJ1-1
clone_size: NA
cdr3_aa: CASIRGYTEAFF
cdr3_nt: TGTGCCAGCATTAGGGGGTACACTGAAGCTTTCTTT

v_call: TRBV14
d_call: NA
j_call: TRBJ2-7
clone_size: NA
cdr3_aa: CASSQFPAGTLYF
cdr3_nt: TGTGCCAGCAGCCAATTCCCGGCGGGCACGCTGTACTTC

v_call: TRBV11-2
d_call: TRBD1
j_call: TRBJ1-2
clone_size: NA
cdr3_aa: CASSLVGRGDGYTF
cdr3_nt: TGTGCCAGCAGCTTAGTGGGCAGGGGGGACGGCTACACCTTC

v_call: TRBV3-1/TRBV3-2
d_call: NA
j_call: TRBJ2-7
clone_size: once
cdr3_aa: CASSQFRGSYEQYF
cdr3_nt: TGTGCCAGCAGCCAATTTCGGGGAAGCTACGAGCAGTACTTC

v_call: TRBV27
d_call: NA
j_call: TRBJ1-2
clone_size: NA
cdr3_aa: CASSQSQEYYGYTF
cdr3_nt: TGTGCCAGCAGTCAATCTCAGGAATACTATGGCTACACCTTC

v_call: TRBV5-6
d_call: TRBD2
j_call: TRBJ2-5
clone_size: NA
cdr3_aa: CASSRPGAGGETQYF
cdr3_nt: TGTGCCAGCAGCCGGCCCGGCGCGGGGGGGGAGACCCAGTACTTC

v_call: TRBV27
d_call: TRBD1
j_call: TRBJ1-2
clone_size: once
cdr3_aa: CASSFDRALSGYTF
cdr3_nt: TGTGCCAGCAGTTTCGACAGGGCTCTAAGTGGCTACACCTTC

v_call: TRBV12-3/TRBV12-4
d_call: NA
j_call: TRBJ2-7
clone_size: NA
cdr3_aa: CATSRGGEQYF
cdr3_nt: TGTGCCACCTCTCGAGGGGGAGAGCAGTACTTC

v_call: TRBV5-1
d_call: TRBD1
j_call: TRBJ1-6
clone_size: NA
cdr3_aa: CASSPGTANSPLHF
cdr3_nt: TGCGCCAGCAGCCCGGGGACAGCTAATTCACCCCTCCACTTT

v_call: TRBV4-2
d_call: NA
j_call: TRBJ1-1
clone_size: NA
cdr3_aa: CASSHRQENTEAFF
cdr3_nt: TGTGCCAGCAGCCACCGACAGGAGAACACTGAAGCTTTCTTT

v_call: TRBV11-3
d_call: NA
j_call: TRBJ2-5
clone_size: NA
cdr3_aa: CASAYVGRIQETQYF
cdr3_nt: TGTGCCAGCGCCTACGTGGGCCGCATCCAAGAGACCCAGTACTTC

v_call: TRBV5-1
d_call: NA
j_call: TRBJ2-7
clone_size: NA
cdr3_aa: CASSLLGYEQYF
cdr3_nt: TGCGCCAGCAGCCTACTAGGCTACGAGCAGTACTTC

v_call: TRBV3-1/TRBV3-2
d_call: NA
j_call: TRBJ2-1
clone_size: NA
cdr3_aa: CASSPRRGDYNEQFF
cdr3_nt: TGTGCCAGCAGCCCCCGCCGGGGTGACTACAATGAGCAGTTCTTC

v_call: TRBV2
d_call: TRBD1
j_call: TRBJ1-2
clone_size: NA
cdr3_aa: CASFGQGARGGYGYTF
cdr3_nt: TGTGCCAGCTTCGGACAGGGGGCGAGGGGGGGCTATGGCTACACCTTC

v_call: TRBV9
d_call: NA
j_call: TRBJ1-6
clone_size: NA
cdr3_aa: CASSVHRAANSPLHF
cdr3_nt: TGTGCCAGCAGCGTACACAGGGCTGCCAATTCACCCCTCCACTTT

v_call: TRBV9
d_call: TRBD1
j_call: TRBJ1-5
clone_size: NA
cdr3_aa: CASSASTGGGYSNQPQHF
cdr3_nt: TGTGCCAGCAGCGCCTCAACAGGGGGCGGTTATAGCAATCAGCCCCAGCATTTT

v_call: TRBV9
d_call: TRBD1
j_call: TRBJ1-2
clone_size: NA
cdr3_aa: CASSQQGSGYTF
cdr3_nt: TGTGCCAGCAGTCAACAGGGGTCTGGCTACACCTTC

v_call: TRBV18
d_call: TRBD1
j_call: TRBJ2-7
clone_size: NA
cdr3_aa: CASSPGDRGWYEQYF
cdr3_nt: TGTGCCAGCTCACCAGGGGACAGGGGATGGTACGAGCAGTACTTC